The sequence of this T cell receptor (beta chain) was determined in a study of blood T cell repertoires in COVID-19. In the original workflow: Nucleated cell number was recorded as an estimate derived from reference gene primer amplification. Profiled with immunoSEQ multiplex PCR; TCRdb holds only in-frame clones, not every one. V and J calls and clone size are given by that table; D and trimming were obtained from the DNA. The data contain a few hundred thousand clones, roughly 89% of them singletons. Germline lookup yields CDR1 MNHEY and CDR2 SVGEGT. The CDR3 has 15 amino acids. With 4 bases clipped from V and 0 bases from J, the junction kept 4 bases outside the gene matches.

This chain joins TRBV6-2 or TRBV6-3 and TRBJ2-7; 9 bases agree with TRBD2. The sequenced sample consisted of peripheral blood. The TCR sequence derives from a woman aged 40 to 49 who had recovered from COVID-19. Here the CDR3 reads CASSSWTSDSYEQYF. The DNA for the CDR3 is TGTGCCAGCAGTTCTTGGACTAGCGACTCCTACGAGCAGTACTTC.